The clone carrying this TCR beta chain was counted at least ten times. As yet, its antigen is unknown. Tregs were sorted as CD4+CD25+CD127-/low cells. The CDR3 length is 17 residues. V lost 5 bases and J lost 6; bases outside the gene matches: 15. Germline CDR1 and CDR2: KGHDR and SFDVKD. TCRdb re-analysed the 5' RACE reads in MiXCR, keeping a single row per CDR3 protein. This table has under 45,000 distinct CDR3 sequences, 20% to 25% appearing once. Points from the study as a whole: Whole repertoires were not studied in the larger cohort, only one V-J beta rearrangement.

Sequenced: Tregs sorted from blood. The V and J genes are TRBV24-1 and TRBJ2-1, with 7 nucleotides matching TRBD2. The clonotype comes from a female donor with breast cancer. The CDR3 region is CATSGVSGREWSNEQFF. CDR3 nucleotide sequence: TGTGCCACCAGTGGGGTGAGCGGGCGGGAGTGGAGCAATGAGCAGTTCTTC.